This paragraph covers one T cell receptor (beta chain) sequence. This clonotype was seen a few times. There is no known antigen for this receptor. No base qualities exist here, and no much larger clone lies one base off it. The germline V gene provides CDR1 ENHRY and CDR2 SYGVKD. Trimming takes 10 bases from V and 3 bases from J, and the germline ends sit 18 bases apart. The CDR3 runs 15 amino acids, cysteine and phenylalanine included. Only the CDR3 part of the read is kept: 45 bases, read in frame from the first base. This sample is part of a study of T cells after yellow fever vaccination (dated by TCRdb to about 2019). For the wider study: The SMART-Seq v4 Ultra Low Input RNA kit was used to prepare libraries from fractions with low cell numbers. Bulk PBMC replicates and cell subsets were isolated from blood drawn at multiple timepoints before and after both primary and secondary immunization. Two healthy male donors, one aged 18 to 30 and one aged 30 to 40 years, made up the cohort. To follow T-cell clones before and after primary and booster YFV17D yellow fever vaccination, bulk TCR alpha and beta repertoires were sequenced over time.

The paper as a whole reports these results and caveats: A small share of clonotypes occurred in both CD4 and CD8 compartments, likely arising from convergent recombination. The study included only a couple of donors, which limits how far the findings can be generalized. Computational filtering was required because FACS-sorted repertoires could contain abundant contaminating clonotypes from the bulk population. After the booster, most clones that had expanded after primary vaccination were detected again (about 95% of CD4 and roughly nine tenths of CD8), suggesting broad maintenance of memory. The secondary T-cell response was weaker than the primary response but faster, peaking on day 5 instead of day 15.

The treatment or condition label on this specimen signifies: live attenuated yellow fever vaccine strain. PBMCs were isolated from peripheral blood using a standard Ficoll-Paque protocol. Dynabeads CD4 and CD8 positive selection kits were used to isolate CD4 and CD8 T-cell fractions. TriZol was used to extract RNA from bulk PBMCs, CD4 and CD8 fractions, and dextramer-positive and dextramer-negative fractions. TCR cDNA was synthesized by 5'RACE template switching, through which a universal primer site and unique molecular identifiers were introduced. Priming of cDNA synthesis was performed from both the TCR alpha and TCR beta constant segments. Libraries were amplified in two PCR steps, with sample barcodes and sequencing adapters added in the second step. Sequencing of the libraries was done on either Illumina HiSeq 2500 (2x100 bp) or NovaSeq (2x150 bp). Per the source publication's procedure: Reads were demultiplexed and collapsed into UMI consensus sequences with MIGEC, and V(D)J alignment was performed with MiXCR. Vaccine-responding clonotypes were defined with edgeR using replicate PBMC samples, requiring FDR below 0.01 and a log2 fold change above 5 up to day 15. CD4 or CD8 identity was assigned to each bulk clonotype according to whether the clonotype was present at higher abundance in the sequenced CD4 repertoire or the sequenced CD8 repertoire. The public reads were run again by TCRdb, first through fastp at Q25 and then through MiXCR, and only productive beta chains were kept. Identical CDR3 proteins give one entry, which carries the most common genes and DNA. These V and J calls are TCRdb output, not the study's own analysis. The table for this sample lists 110,000 or so distinct CDR3 sequences; about 7.8% of them were counted only once. The ten top clones hold more than 2.5% of the sample.

This receptor was identified in a young man who received the YFV17D yellow fever vaccine. Rearrangement joined TRBV10-3 to TRBJ1-4, with the D gene call left open. The source material was CD4+ T cells sorted from PBMCs, sampled around 45 days after the first yellow fever vaccination. The CDR3 corresponds to CANPPRVQANEKLFF. The base sequence is TGTGCCAATCCTCCCCGGGTCCAGGCTAATGAAAAACTGTTTTTT.